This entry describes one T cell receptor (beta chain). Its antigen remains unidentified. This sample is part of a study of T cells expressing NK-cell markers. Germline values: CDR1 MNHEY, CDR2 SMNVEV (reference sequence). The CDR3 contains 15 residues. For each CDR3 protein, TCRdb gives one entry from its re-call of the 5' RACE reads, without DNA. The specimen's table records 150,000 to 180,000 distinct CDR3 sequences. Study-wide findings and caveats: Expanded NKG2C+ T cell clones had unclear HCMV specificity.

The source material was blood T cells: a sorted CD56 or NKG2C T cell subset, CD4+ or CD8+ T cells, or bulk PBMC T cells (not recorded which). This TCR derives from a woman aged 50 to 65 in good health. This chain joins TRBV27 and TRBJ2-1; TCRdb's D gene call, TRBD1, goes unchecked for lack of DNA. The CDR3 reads CASSHIRGANNEQFF.